This entry concerns a single T cell receptor (beta chain). Antigen specificity is unknown. This entry comes from a study of identical twins. Healthy Caucasians supplied all donations. The cDNA had a unique molecular identifier and a template-switch universal primer site. One entry per CDR3 protein, called by TCRdb with MiXCR from the 5' RACE reads. The sample includes 1.5 million or so distinct CDR3 sequences, around a third of them seen just once. Study outcomes and limitations: While abundant cord blood beta clonotypes carried fewer insertions, memory repertoires showed no such pattern. Sharing of beta out-of-frame sequences by twins showed a weaker excess.

Sequenced material: cord blood. This TCR was sampled from a newborn girl in good health.

CDR3 residues: CAWSVGNSPLHF. CDR3 in DNA: TGTGCCTGGAGTGTAGGAAATTCACCCCTCCACTTT. The V call is TRBV30, the J call TRBJ1-6; no firm D call. Germline V gene sequence: CDR1 GTSNPN, CDR2 SVGIG (reference sequence). Trimming took off 0 bases at V and 7 bases at J, with 4 bases between the two ends. CDR3 length equals 12 residues.